The 2 T cell receptor beta chains below all came from one sample that was sequenced in a study of T cells after yellow fever vaccination. One entry per CDR3 protein, called by TCRdb with MiXCR from the 5' RACE reads. In the table there are some 22,000 distinct CDR3 sequences, around 5.2% of which are singletons. The specimen comprised PBMCs, either bulk or a sorted T-cell subset (CD4+, CD8+, memory, or dextramer-sorted; not recorded which), sampled 35 to 50 days after the first yellow fever vaccination. The source is a man between 18 and 29 years old who received the YFV17D yellow fever vaccine.

In its sample, this clonotype was seen a few times. A much larger clone lies a single base off, so this may be a read error. The chain couples TRBV5-1 to TRBJ2-5; TRBD2 might be the D (5 bases). CDR1 and CDR2 (germline): SGHRS, YFSETQ. The CDR3 is made up of 15 amino acids. Trimming left V 0 bases short and J 4 bases short, with 13 bases between. The CDR3 spells CASSLAASSAETQYF. The CDR3 DNA reads as TGCGCCAGCAGCTTGGCAGCTAGCAGTGCAGAGACCCAGTACTTC.

This clonotype was recorded at least ten times. The V call is TRBV7-3, the J call TRBJ2-1; 9 bases fit TRBD1. The CDR3 totals 13 residues. The trim removed 5 bases at V and 5 bases at J, leaving 1 base unmatched. Per the germline V gene, CDR1 is SGHTA and CDR2 is FQGTGA. Here the CDR3 DNA reads TGTGCCAGCAGCCGGACAGGGGACAATGAGCAGTTCTTC. Translating it yields CASSRTGDNEQFF. Based on the CDR3 plus reference TRBV7-3 and TRBJ2-1, the full variable domain is GAGVSQTPSNKVTEKGKYVELRCDPISGHTALYWYRQSLGQGPEFLIYFQGTGAADDSGLPNDRFFAVRPEGSVSTLKIQRTERGDSAVYLCASSRTGDNEQFFGPGTRLTVL.